Listed below are T cell receptor beta chains from one sample, sequenced in a study of blood T cell repertoires in COVID-19. The method was immunoSEQ multiplex PCR; TCRdb's version includes in-frame clones alone and lacks a portion of them. The table has approximately 28,000 clones, around 94% seen once. Sequenced material: peripheral blood. The receptors come from a woman between 65 and 79 years old with COVID-19, enrolled during active disease. Each CDR3 is given with its conserved first and last residue. A D gene is named only where the DNA matches it firmly. A clone size is listed for some rows: how often the clone was seen (once, few, many), or a class if it is expanded.

size	V	J	D	CDR3	DNA
-	TRBV18	TRBJ1-5	-	CASSGRSVGQPQHF	TGTGCCAGCTCAGGGAGGAGTGTGGGACAGCCCCAGCATTTT
-	TRBV6-5	TRBJ2-7	TRBD1	CASSLGQGLGHEQYF	TGTGCCAGCAGCCTCGGACAGGGATTGGGCCACGAGCAGTACTTC
-	TRBV28	TRBJ1-1	-	CASSFTGHYTEAFF	TGTGCCAGCAGTTTCACAGGGCACTACACTGAAGCTTTCTTT
-	TRBV10-3	TRBJ2-4	TRBD2	CATGGSSNIQYF	TGTGCCACCGGGGGGAGTTCAAACATTCAGTACTTC
once	TRBV29-1	TRBJ2-7	-	CSVGIIAEGHEQYF	TGCAGCGTTGGTATCATAGCGGAGGGCCACGAGCAGTACTTC
-	TRBV27	TRBJ2-7	-	CASSFRGDEQYF	TGTGCCAGCAGTTTCAGGGGCGACGAGCAGTACTTC
-	TRBV19	TRBJ2-2	TRBD1	CASSRGQGNTGELFF	TGTGCCAGTAGTAGGGGACAGGGAAACACCGGGGAGCTGTTTTTT
-	TRBV28	TRBJ2-1	TRBD2	CASSYSGTSGPHNEQFF	TGTGCCAGCAGTTACTCCGGGACTAGCGGGCCCCACAATGAGCAGTTCTTC
-	TRBV19	TRBJ2-5	TRBD2	CASSVRSGSGETQYF	TGTGCCAGTAGTGTCCGTAGCGGGAGTGGAGAGACCCAGTACTTC
-	TRBV28	TRBJ2-3	TRBD2	CASSIPGLAGADTQYF	TGTGCCAGCAGTATCCCGGGACTAGCGGGAGCAGATACGCAGTATTTT
-	TRBV19	TRBJ2-7	TRBD1	CASSKGQVASEQYF	TGTGCCAGTAGTAAAGGACAGGTAGCTTCGGAGCAGTACTTC
few	TRBV2	TRBJ2-7	-	CASSERGGITYEQYF	TGTGCCAGCAGTGAACGGGGCGGGATCACCTACGAGCAGTACTTC
-	TRBV2	TRBJ2-1	TRBD1	CASSVGQGRRDEQFF	TGTGCCAGCAGCGTAGGACAGGGTAGGCGCGATGAGCAGTTCTTC
-	TRBV19	TRBJ2-3	TRBD2	CASSIESPAGGTDTQYF	TGTGCCAGTAGTATAGAATCACCAGCGGGAGGGACAGATACGCAGTATTTT
-	TRBV28	TRBJ1-2	TRBD1	CASSIPAGTGANYGYTF	TGTGCCAGCAGTATCCCCGCGGGGACAGGGGCGAACTATGGCTACACCTTC
-	TRBV6-6	TRBJ2-7	-	CASSYPGLRDEQYF	TGTGCCAGCAGCTATCCAGGGCTCAGGGACGAGCAGTACTTC
-	TRBV6-5	TRBJ1-3	-	CASSYGGSGNTIYF	TGTGCCAGCAGTTACGGCGGATCTGGAAACACCATATATTTT
-	TRBV19	TRBJ1-1	-	CATLTSGEAFF	TGTGCCACGCTAACCAGCGGGGAAGCTTTCTTT
few	TRBV10-2	TRBJ2-5	TRBD2	CASSEFSGSRETQYF	TGCGCCAGCAGTGAGTTTAGCGGGAGCAGAGAGACCCAGTACTTC
-	TRBV7-3	TRBJ2-1	TRBD1	CASSFDPRTGTQFF	TGTGCCAGCAGCTTTGATCCGAGGACAGGAACGCAGTTCTTC
once	TRBV6-1	TRBJ2-7	TRBD2	CASSERTSGSFSYEQYF	TGTGCCAGCAGTGAGCGGACTAGCGGGAGCTTCTCCTACGAGCAGTACTTC
once	TRBV28	TRBJ1-5	-	CASSGQPNQPQHF	TGTGCCAGCAGCGGACAGCCAAATCAGCCCCAGCATTTT
-	TRBV6-5	TRBJ2-1	TRBD2	CASRPLAGENNEQFF	TGTGCCAGCAGGCCTCTAGCGGGGGAAAACAATGAGCAGTTCTTC
-	TRBV18	TRBJ1-1	-	CASSLHLLDTVDFF	TGTGCCAGCTCACTCCACCTCCTTGACACTGTGGATTTCTTT
-	TRBV30	TRBJ1-5	-	CAWSVLGLGNQPQHF	TGTGCCTGGAGTGTACTAGGGCTAGGGAATCAGCCCCAGCATTTT
-	TRBV5-1	TRBJ2-3	TRBD2	CASSTSVSTDTQYF	TGCGCCAGCAGCACTAGCGTAAGCACAGATACGCAGTATTTT
-	TRBV18	TRBJ2-7	-	CASSPRTASYEQYF	TGTGCCAGCTCACCGAGGACAGCCTCCTACGAGCAGTACTTC
-	TRBV7-6	TRBJ1-1	-	CASSLDGGGETEAFF	TGTGCCAGCAGCTTAGATGGTGGCGGTGAGACTGAAGCTTTCTTT
-	TRBV28	TRBJ1-2	-	CASRYPGYGYTF	TGTGCCAGCAGGTACCCAGGGTATGGCTACACCTTC
-	TRBV7-9	TRBJ1-3	TRBD1	CASTLGTGGAQNTIYF	TGTGCCAGCACCTTGGGGACAGGGGGCGCTCAGAACACCATATATTTT
-	TRBV7-2	TRBJ1-1	-	CASSPWGDDTEAFF	TGTGCCAGCAGCCCCTGGGGGGACGACACTGAAGCTTTCTTT
-	TRBV5-1	TRBJ1-1	-	CASSLASGNTEAFF	TGCGCCAGCAGCTTGGCGAGCGGAAACACTGAAGCTTTCTTT
-	TRBV7-2	TRBJ1-2	TRBD1	CASSPQGQGDGYTF	TGTGCCAGCAGCCCCCAGGGACAGGGCGATGGCTACACCTTC